These 26 T cell receptor beta chains were all obtained from the same sample, sequenced in a study of Tregs in tolerant kidney transplant recipients. Clones were sequenced by immunoSEQ multiplex PCR, and TCRdb holds only the in-frame ones, with some missing. The table has roughly 69,000 clones, approximately 88% seen once. The sample consisted of CD4+ T cells from blood, taken before the transplant. The receptors were sampled from a human donor who received a combined kidney and bone marrow transplant.

The chain links TRBV18 to TRBJ2-3, with D possibly matching TRBD1 (5 bases). V shed 3 bases and J shed 2 bases, with 12 bases lying between them. The CDR3 has 15 amino acids. CDR1 is KGHSH, CDR2 LQKENI, per germline. The CDR3 spells CASSPSAGLTDTQYF. CDR3 sequence (DNA): TGTGCCAGCTCACCTAGTGCAGGGCTCACAGATACGCAGTATTTT.

The V and J genes are TRBV29-1 and TRBJ2-5; 9 bases match TRBD1. This CDR3 has 14 amino acids. CDR1 is SQVTM and CDR2 is ANQGSEA in the germline V gene. After removal of 1 base from V and 3 bases from J, the junction contained 3 bases not matched to a gene. CDR3 sequence (DNA): TGCAGCGTTGAAGGGGGGACAGGGAAAGAGACCCAGTACTTC. It specifies CSVEGGTGKETQYF.

This chain uses TRBV18 with TRBJ2-2, with 7 bases aligning to TRBD1. Germline CDR1 and CDR2: KGHSH and LQKENI. CDR3 length: 16 amino acids. The ends lost 4 bases at V and 6 bases at J; junction bases unmatched: 11. The DNA for the CDR3 is TGTGCCAGCTCACAAGCCCGGGACAGACTCGCCGGGGAGCTGTTTTTT. This sequence encodes CASSQARDRLAGELFF.

Only one count was recorded for this clone. The chain has TRBV15 and TRBJ1-1; 11 nucleotides match TRBD1. The V gene's germline CDR1 is LNHNV and CDR2 YYDKDF (reference sequence). V lost 0 bases and J lost 3; bases outside the gene matches: 0. CDR3 size: 15 residues. CDR3 bases: TGTGCCACCAGCAGAGAGGGACAGGGGGACACTGAAGCTTTCTTT. This gives the protein CATSREGQGDTEAFF.

V usage is TRBV27 and J usage is TRBJ2-1; 10 bases map to TRBD2. Germline assignment: CDR1 MNHEY and CDR2 SMNVEV (reference sequence). This CDR3 is built from 16 residues. The V gene end was trimmed by 5 bases and the J gene end by 5 bases; junction bases not matched to a gene: 9. The CDR3 coding sequence is TGTGCCAGCAGTCACCCTAGCGGGAGTATTGACAATGAGCAGTTCTTC. It specifies CASSHPSGSIDNEQFF.

This clone came up once. J is TRBJ1-5 and V is TRBV19, with 7 bases lining up with TRBD1. The trim removed 4 bases at V and 2 bases at J, leaving 2 bases unmatched. This CDR3 region has 14 residues. Germline lookup yields CDR1 LNHDA and CDR2 SQIVND (reference sequence). The CDR3 bases are TGTGCCAGTAGTAGCCAGGGGGGCAATCAGCCCCAGCATTTT. Its translation is CASSSQGGNQPQHF. Combining the CDR3 with reference TRBV19 and TRBJ1-5 gives the whole variable domain DGGITQSPKYLFRKEGQNVTLSCEQNLNHDAMYWYRQDPGQGLRLIYYSQIVNDFQKGDIAEGYSVSREKKESFPLTVTSAQKNPTAFYLCASSSQGGNQPQHFGDGTRLSIL.

This chain joins TRBV7-2 and TRBJ2-7; 13 nucleotides align to TRBD2. The CDR3 spans 16 residues. CDR1 SGHTA and CDR2 FQGNSA come from the germline V gene. The V and J ends lost 3 bases and 0 bases, in that order; junction bases with no gene match: 2. The CDR3 here is CASSLGLAGSSYEQYF. The CDR3 DNA reads as TGTGCCAGCAGCTTGGGACTAGCGGGAAGCTCCTACGAGCAGTACTTC.

The rearrangement links TRBV4-1 to TRBJ2-1; a weak D match, TRBD2 (5 bases). The length of the CDR3 is 14 residues. V lost 2 bases to trimming and J lost 5 bases, with 10 bases between them. The germline CDR1 and CDR2 sequences are MGHRA and YSYEKL. The CDR3: CASSQSRVNNEQFF. DNA for the CDR3: TGCGCCAGCAGCCAATCGCGGGTCAACAATGAGCAGTTCTTC.

This clone was counted once. This rearrangement joins TRBV7-2 to TRBJ2-5, with a possible D match to TRBD2 (5 bases). The CDR3 is 15 amino acids. Germline loops: CDR1 SGHTA, CDR2 FQGNSA. Trimming left V 5 bases short and J 1 base short, with 14 bases between. The CDR3 bases are TGTGCCAGCAGCCGAGCGGCAATCCGCCAAGAGACCCAGTACTTC. As protein: CASSRAAIRQETQYF. Variable domain in full (rest from reference TRBV7-2 and TRBJ2-5): GAGVSQSPSNKVTEKGKDVELRCDPISGHTALYWYRQSLGQGLEFLIYFQGNSAPDKSGLPSDRFSAERTGGSVSTLTIQRTQQEDSAVYLCASSRAAIRQETQYFGPGTRLLVL.

This rearrangement joins TRBV9 to TRBJ1-5; D is perhaps TRBD1 (5 bases). The CDR3 has 15 amino acids. The germline V gene encodes CDR1 SGDLS and CDR2 YYNGEE. V lost 2 bases to trimming and J lost 5 bases, with 14 bases between them. The CDR3, as DNA: TGTGCCAGCAGCGTGGGTCCAGGGTTTGATCAGCCCCAGCATTTT. This gives the protein CASSVGPGFDQPQHF.

Here the CDR3 DNA reads TGTGCCAGCAGCTTGGCCCGGGCCGGGGAGCTGTTTTTT. Translated: CASSLARAGELFF. The chain employs TRBV5-8 and TRBJ2-2; D is undetermined. V gave up 0 bases and J gave up 6 bases, with 6 bases separating them. The germline V gene has CDR1 SGHTS and CDR2 YDEGEE. This CDR3 comprises 13 residues. Variable domain in full (rest from reference TRBV5-8 and TRBJ2-2): EAGVTQSPTHLIKTRGQQATLRCSPISGHTSVYWYQQALGLGLQFLLWYDEGEERNRGNFPPRFSGRQFPNYSSELNVNALELEDSALYLCASSLARAGELFFGEGSRLTVL.

The chain uses TRBV11-2 and TRBJ2-1; 10 nucleotides align to TRBD2. The CDR3 consists of 16 residues. Germline V gene sequence: CDR1 SGHAT, CDR2 FQNNGV. V shed 1 base and J 6 bases; nucleotides not matched to a gene: 6. Written as DNA, the CDR3 is TGTGCCAGCAGCTTAGGCGCTAGCGGGAGACGCAATGAGCAGTTCTTC. Translated, it gives CASSLGASGRRNEQFF.

This rearrangement joins TRBV29-1 to TRBJ2-3, with 7 bases aligning to TRBD1. The trim removed 6 bases at V and 11 bases at J, leaving 11 bases unmatched. The CDR3 runs 12 residues. CDR1 and CDR2 (germline): SQVTM, ANQGSEA. The CDR3 bases are TGCAGCGTCTTAAACCAGGGGGAGAGGCAGTATTTT. Its translation is CSVLNQGERQYF.

The chain uses TRBV19 and TRBJ2-7; 10 nucleotides match TRBD2. Germline CDR1 and CDR2: LNHDA and SQIVND (reference sequence). This CDR3 region has 17 residues. J lost 5 bases, V lost 3 bases, and 13 bases had no gene match. This CDR3 reads CASSMERGGAPANEQYF. In nucleotides, the CDR3 is TGTGCCAGTAGTATGGAGCGGGGGGGGGCCCCCGCTAACGAGCAGTACTTC.

The chain joins TRBV14 to TRBJ2-5, with 9 bases identical to TRBD1. The CDR3 is made up of 15 amino acids. Germline V CDR1 and CDR2: SGHDN, FVKESK. With 4 bases clipped from V and 6 bases from J, the junction kept 9 bases outside the gene matches. CDR3 sequence: CASSRDREDWKTQYF. The CDR3 region has the DNA TGTGCCAGCAGCCGGGACAGGGAGGATTGGAAGACCCAGTACTTC.

This chain joins TRBV27 and TRBJ2-1, with 11 bases identical to TRBD2. Germline lookup yields CDR1 MNHEY and CDR2 SMNVEV (reference sequence). Trimming removed 8 bases from V and 6 bases from J; junction bases left unmatched: 12. The CDR3 length is 16 residues. The CDR3 loop reads CASSGLAVKKGNEQFF. CDR3 coding DNA: TGTGCCAGCTCGGGACTAGCGGTCAAAAAGGGCAATGAGCAGTTCTTC.

There are a few counts of this clone. In nucleotides, the CDR3 is TGTGCCAGCACCTCAGGGGGACAGGGCCCTGAAGCTTTCTTT. Its protein product is CASTSGGQGPEAFF. This chain links TRBV28 with TRBJ1-1; TRBD1 agrees at 9 bases. CDR1 MDHEN and CDR2 SYDVKM come from the germline V gene. The CDR3 has 14 amino acids. V lost 7 bases to trimming and J lost 6 bases; unmatched junction nucleotides: 9.

The chain joins TRBV6-6 to TRBJ2-1; D possibly corresponds to TRBD2 (6 bases). The CDR3 runs 12 residues. V was cut by 6 bases and J by 12 bases, with 15 bases left in between. The germline gives CDR1 MNHNY, CDR2 SVGAGI (reference sequence). The CDR3: CASSPRETRQFF. In nucleotides, the CDR3 is TGTGCCAGCAGCCCCCGGGAGACGAGGCAGTTCTTC.

V usage is TRBV5-4 and J usage is TRBJ2-3, with 13 bases lining up with TRBD2. V gave up 3 bases and J gave up 13 bases; unmatched junction bases: 11. The CDR3 loop spans 15 amino acids. CDR1 and CDR2 from the germline V gene are SGHNT and YYREEE (reference sequence). The CDR3 nucleotides are TGTGCCAGCAGCTACCGGACTAGCGGGAGAGGGGCTAAGTATTTT. It encodes CASSYRTSGRGAKYF.

The V gene is TRBV6-5, the J gene TRBJ1-1, with D possibly TRBD1 on 6 matching bases. V was pared by 1 base and J by 5 bases, with 14 bases between. This CDR3 has 15 residues. CDR1 and CDR2 (germline): MNHEY, SVGAGI. CDR3 residues: CASSYFRSGDTEAFF. In DNA form, the CDR3 reads TGTGCCAGCAGTTACTTTCGATCAGGGGATACTGAAGCTTTCTTT.

The chain recombines TRBV5-8 with TRBJ2-3; 8 bases agree with TRBD2. Germline values: CDR1 SGHTS, CDR2 YDEGEE. This CDR3 comprises 16 residues. Losses at the gene ends were 4 bases for V and 0 bases for J; bases not matched to a gene: 7. CDR3 loop: CASSKGLAASTDTQYF. For the CDR3, the DNA is TGTGCCAGCAGCAAAGGACTAGCAGCTAGCACAGATACGCAGTATTTT.

V gene TRBV10-2 combines with J gene TRBJ2-7, with 9 bases fitting TRBD2. The CDR3 is 13 amino acids. The J segment lost 4 bases and the V segment lost 6 bases, leaving 4 bases of the junction unmatched. Germline V lookup: CDR1 WSHSY, CDR2 SAAADI. The CDR3 bases are TGCGCCAGCAGCCTAGCGGGACCTTACGAGCAGTACTTC. This gives the protein CASSLAGPYEQYF.

The J gene is TRBJ2-7, the V gene TRBV7-9, with TRBD1 matching over 9 bases. Germline V gene sequence: CDR1 SEHNR, CDR2 FQNEAQ (reference sequence). V was clipped by 4 bases and J by 2 bases; unmatched bases: 3. The CDR3 totals 14 residues. The CDR3 DNA follows: TGTGCCAGCAGCTCCGGGACAGGGACCTACGAGCAGTACTTC. This sequence encodes CASSSGTGTYEQYF. The full variable domain, completed using reference TRBV7-9 and TRBJ2-7, is DTGVSQNPRHKITKRGQNVTFRCDPISEHNRLYWYRQTLGQGPEFLTYFQNEAQLEKSRLLSDRFSAERPKGSFSTLEIQRTEQGDSAMYLCASSSGTGTYEQYFGPGTRLTVT.

CDR3 amino acids: CASSRLELPYEQYF. In nucleotides, the CDR3 is TGTGCCAGCAGCAGACTCGAGCTACCCTACGAGCAGTACTTC. This rearrangement joins TRBV5-6 to TRBJ2-7; D unresolved. From germline, CDR1 is SGHDT and CDR2 YYEEEE. The CDR3 contains 14 residues. V gave up 4 bases and J gave up 2 bases, with 13 bases separating them.

This chain uses TRBV5-1 with TRBJ1-4; 8 bases match TRBD1. Germline V gene data show CDR1 as SGHRS and CDR2 as YFSETQ. The CDR3 has 13 residues. J gave up 6 bases and V 4 bases, and 2 bases lay outside the gene matches. CDR3 DNA sequence: TGCGCCAGCAGCAGGACAGGGTATGAAAAACTGTTTTTT. It yields the protein CASSRTGYEKLFF.

This sequence joins TRBV2 and TRBJ2-3; 10 bases line up with TRBD1. Germline CDR1 and CDR2: SNHLY and FYNNEI. Losses at the gene ends were 6 bases for V and 3 bases for J; bases not matched to a gene: 3. The CDR3 is 14 residues long. This CDR3 is CASSRDRGTDTQYF. The CDR3 nucleotides read TGTGCCAGCAGCCGGGACAGGGGAACAGATACGCAGTATTTT.